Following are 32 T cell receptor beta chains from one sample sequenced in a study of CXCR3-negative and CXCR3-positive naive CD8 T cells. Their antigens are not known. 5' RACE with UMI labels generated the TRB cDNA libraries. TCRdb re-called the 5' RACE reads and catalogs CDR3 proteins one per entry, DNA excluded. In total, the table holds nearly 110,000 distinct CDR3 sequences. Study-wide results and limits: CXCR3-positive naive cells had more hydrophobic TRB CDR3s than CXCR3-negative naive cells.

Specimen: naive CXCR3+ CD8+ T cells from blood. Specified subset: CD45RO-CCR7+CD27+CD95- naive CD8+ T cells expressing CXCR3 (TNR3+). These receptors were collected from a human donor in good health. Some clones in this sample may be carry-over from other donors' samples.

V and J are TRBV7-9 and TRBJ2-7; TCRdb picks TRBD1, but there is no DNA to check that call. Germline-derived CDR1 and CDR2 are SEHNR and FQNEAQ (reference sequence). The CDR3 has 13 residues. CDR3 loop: CASSLPATYEQYF.

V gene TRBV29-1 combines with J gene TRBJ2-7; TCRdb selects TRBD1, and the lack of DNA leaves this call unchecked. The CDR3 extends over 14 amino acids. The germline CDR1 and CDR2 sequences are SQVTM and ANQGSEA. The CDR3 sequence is CSVAGTGLSYEQYF.

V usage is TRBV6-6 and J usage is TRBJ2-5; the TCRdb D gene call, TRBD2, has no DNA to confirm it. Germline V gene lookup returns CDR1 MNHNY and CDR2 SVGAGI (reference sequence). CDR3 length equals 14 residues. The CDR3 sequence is CASTLAGVQETQYF.

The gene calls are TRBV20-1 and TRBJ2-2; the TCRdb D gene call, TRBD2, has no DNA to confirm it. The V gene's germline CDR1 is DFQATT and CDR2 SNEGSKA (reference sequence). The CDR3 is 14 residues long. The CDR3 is CSVISRENTGELFF.

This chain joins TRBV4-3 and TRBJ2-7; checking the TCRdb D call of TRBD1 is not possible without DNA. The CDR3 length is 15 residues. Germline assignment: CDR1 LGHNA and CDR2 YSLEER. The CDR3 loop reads CASSPRDRGSQEQYF.

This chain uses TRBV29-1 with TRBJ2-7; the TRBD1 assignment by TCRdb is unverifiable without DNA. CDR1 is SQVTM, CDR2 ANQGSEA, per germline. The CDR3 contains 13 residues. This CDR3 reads CSVVTGGTNEQYF.

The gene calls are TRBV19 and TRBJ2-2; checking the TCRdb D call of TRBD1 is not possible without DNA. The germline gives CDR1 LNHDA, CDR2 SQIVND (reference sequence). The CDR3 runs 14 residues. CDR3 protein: CASSILPGSGELFF.

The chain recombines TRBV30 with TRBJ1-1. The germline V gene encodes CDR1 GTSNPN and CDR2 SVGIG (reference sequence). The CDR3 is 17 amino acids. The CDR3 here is CAWRASQAYALNTEAFF. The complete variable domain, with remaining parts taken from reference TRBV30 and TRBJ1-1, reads SQTIHQWPATLVQPVGSPLSLECTVEGTSNPNLYWYRQAAGRGLQLLFYSVGIGQISSEVPQNLSASRPQDRQFILSSKKLLLSDSGFYLCAWRASQAYALNTEAFFGQGTRLTVV.

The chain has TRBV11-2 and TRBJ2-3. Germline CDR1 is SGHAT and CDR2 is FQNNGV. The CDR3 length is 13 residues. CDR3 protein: CASSSYRADTQYF. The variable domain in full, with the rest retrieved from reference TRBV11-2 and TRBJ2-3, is EAGVAQSPRYKIIEKRQSVAFWCNPISGHATLYWYQQILGQGPKLLIQFQNNGVVDDSQLPKDRFSAERLKGVDSTLKIQPAKLEDSAVYLCASSSYRADTQYFGPGTRLTVL.

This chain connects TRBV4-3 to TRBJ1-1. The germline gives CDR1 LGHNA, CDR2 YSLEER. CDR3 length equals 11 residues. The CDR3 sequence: CASSQDTEAFF.

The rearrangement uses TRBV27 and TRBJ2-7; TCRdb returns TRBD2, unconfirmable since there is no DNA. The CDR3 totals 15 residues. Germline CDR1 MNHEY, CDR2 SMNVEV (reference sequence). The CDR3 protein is CASSLSGDPFYEQYF.

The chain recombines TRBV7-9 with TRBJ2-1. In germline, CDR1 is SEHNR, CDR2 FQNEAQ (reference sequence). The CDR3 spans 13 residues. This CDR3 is CASSSGDYNEQFF. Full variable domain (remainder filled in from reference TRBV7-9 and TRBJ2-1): DTGVSQNPRHKITKRGQNVTFRCDPISEHNRLYWYRQTLGQGPEFLTYFQNEAQLEKSRLLSDRFSAERPKGSFSTLEIQRTEQGDSAMYLCASSSGDYNEQFFGPGTRLTVL.

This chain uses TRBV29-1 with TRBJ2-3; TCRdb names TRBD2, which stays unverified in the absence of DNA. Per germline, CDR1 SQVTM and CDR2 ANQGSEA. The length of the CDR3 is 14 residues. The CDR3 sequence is CSVFSSGGADTQYF.

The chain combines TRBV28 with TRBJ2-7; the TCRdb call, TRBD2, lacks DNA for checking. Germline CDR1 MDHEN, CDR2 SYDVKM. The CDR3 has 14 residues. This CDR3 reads CASSFFGLTYEQYF.

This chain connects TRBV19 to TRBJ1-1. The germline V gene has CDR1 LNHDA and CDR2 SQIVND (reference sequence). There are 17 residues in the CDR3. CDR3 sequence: CASSPQARELPNTEAFF.

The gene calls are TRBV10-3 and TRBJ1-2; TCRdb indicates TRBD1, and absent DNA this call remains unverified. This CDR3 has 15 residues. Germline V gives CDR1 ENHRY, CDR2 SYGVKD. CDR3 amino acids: CAISEAGGEGYGYTF.

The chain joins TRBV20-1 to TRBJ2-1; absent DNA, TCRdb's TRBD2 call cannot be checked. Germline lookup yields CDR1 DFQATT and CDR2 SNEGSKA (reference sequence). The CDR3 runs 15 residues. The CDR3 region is CSARDISGSMDEQFF.

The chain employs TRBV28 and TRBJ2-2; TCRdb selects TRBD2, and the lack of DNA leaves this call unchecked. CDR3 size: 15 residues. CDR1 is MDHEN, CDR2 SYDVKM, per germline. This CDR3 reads CASGLAGEWTGELFF.

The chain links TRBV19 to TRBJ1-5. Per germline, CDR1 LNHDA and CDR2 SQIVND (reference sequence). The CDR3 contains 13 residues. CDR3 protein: CASSIRLDGPQHF.

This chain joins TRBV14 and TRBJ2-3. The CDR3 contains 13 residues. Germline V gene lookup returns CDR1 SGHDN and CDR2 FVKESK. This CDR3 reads CASSWTGPDTQYF.

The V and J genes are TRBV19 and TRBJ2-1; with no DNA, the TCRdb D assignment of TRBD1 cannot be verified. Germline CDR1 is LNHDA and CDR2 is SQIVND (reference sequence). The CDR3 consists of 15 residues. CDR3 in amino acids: CASSIGQGLYNEQFF.

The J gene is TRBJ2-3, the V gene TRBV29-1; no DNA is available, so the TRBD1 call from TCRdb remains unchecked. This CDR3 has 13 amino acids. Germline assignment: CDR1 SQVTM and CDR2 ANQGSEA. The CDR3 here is CSASQGEPDTQYF.

CDR3 region: CNAADTAYTEAFF. The chain is built from TRBV29-1 and TRBJ1-1. Germline CDR1 reads SQVTM; CDR2 reads ANQGSEA. The CDR3 has 13 amino acids. Looking up the rest from reference TRBV29-1 and TRBJ1-1 gives the full variable domain: SAVISQKPSRDICQRGTSLTIQCQVDSQVTMMFWYRQQPGQSLTLIATANQGSEATYESGFVIDKFPISRPNLTFSTLTVSNMSPEDSSIYLCNAADTAYTEAFFGQGTRLTVV.

The CDR3 spells CASSLVGTETQYF. The rearrangement joins TRBV12-3 or TRBV12-4 to TRBJ2-5. The CDR3 has 13 residues.

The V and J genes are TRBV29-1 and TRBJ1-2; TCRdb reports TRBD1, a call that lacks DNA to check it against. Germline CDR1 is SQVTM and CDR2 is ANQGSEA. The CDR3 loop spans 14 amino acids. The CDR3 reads CSVFDSHDGYGYTF.

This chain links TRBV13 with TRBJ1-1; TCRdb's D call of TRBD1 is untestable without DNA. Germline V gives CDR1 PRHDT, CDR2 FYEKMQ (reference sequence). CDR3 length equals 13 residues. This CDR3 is CASSQTGHAEAFF.

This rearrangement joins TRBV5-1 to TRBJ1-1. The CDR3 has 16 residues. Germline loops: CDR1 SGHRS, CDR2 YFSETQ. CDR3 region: CASSSALAGLSTEAFF.

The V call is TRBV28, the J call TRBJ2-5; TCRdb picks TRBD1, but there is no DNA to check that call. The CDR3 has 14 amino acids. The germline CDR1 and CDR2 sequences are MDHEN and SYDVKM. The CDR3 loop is CASSLFQGAETQYF. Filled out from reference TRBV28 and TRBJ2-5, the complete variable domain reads DVKVTQSSRYLVKRTGEKVFLECVQDMDHENMFWYRQDPGLGLRLIYFSYDVKMKEKGDIPEGYSVSREKKERFSLILESASTNQTSMYLCASSLFQGAETQYFGPGTRLLVL.

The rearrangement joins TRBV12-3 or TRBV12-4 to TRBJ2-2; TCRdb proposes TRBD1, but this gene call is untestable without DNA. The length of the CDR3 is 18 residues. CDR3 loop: CASSSQEVGPVHTGELFF.

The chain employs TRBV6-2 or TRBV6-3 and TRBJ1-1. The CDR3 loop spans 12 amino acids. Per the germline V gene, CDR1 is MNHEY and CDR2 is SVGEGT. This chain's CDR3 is CASNEGETEAFF.

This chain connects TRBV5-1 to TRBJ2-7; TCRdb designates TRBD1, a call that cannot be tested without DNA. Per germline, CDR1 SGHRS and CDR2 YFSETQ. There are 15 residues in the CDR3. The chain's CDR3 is CASNRDRGYLYEQYF.

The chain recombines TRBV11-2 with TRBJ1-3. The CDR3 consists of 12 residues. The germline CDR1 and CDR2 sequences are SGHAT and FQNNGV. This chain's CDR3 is CASSSAGNTIYF.